Given below is one T cell receptor (beta chain) in context. Antigen specificity is unknown. The sample belongs to a study of CXCR3-negative and CXCR3-positive naive CD8 T cells. The authors made the TRB cDNA libraries by 5' RACE using UMI labels. After re-calling the 5' RACE reads, TCRdb lists one entry per CDR3 protein, DNA absent. The sample data list tens of thousands of distinct CDR3 sequences. Identification of naive CD8+ T cells rested on CD45RO-CCR7+CD27+CD95- status. Findings and limits, study-wide: Partially decreased CXCR3 expression was recorded after cryopreservation, and fresh PBMCs were used in most assays. Similar TRBV-TRBJ usage was seen in naive cells (both CXCR3-negative and CXCR3-positive), but memory cells differed. Surface CD5 matched across naive subsets, and TRB CDR3 properties served to infer TCR strength.

The CDR3 runs to 18 residues. Germline assignment: CDR1 SQVTM and CDR2 ANQGSEA. The chain is built from TRBV29-1 and TRBJ2-2; TCRdb lists TRBD1, though no DNA is available to test this call. This receptor was identified in a human donor in good health. Some clones in this sample may be carry-over from other donors' samples. Specimen: naive CXCR3- CD8+ T cells from blood. Subset in this sample: CD45RO-CCR7+CD27+CD95- naive CD8+ T cells lacking CXCR3 (TNR3-). CDR3 amino acids: CSVSGTASRSSNTGELFF.